Listed below are T cell receptor beta chains from one sample, sequenced in a study of T cells in Graves' hyperthyroidism and ophthalmopathy. In TCRdb, the multiplex PCR reads were re-called with MiXCR into one record per CDR3 protein. The table includes fewer than 650,000 distinct CDR3 sequences, 14% detected once. The specimen sequenced was blood. The receptors stem from a woman aged 18-35 years with Graves' ophthalmopathy. Both conserved end residues are part of each CDR3. D genes are given only for firm matches. Rows may omit the clone size; those that give it use once, few, many or a size class.

d_gene: -; abundance: many; v_gene: TRBV6-1; j_gene: TRBJ1-1; CDR3nt: TGTGCCAGCAGTTATTCAGGTGGTGAAGCTTTCTTT; CDR3aa: CASSYSGGEAFF
d_gene: -; abundance: many; v_gene: TRBV12-3/TRBV12-4; j_gene: TRBJ2-1; CDR3nt: TGTGCCAGCAGTTTGTCAGTAACTAGCTCCTACAATGAGCAGTTCTTC; CDR3aa: CASSLSVTSSYNEQFF
d_gene: -; abundance: few; v_gene: TRBV20-1; j_gene: TRBJ2-7; CDR3nt: TGCAGTGCGGGGGACATGACCTACGAGCAGTACTTC; CDR3aa: CSAGDMTYEQYF
d_gene: TRBD1; abundance: many; v_gene: TRBV7-2; j_gene: TRBJ1-4; CDR3nt: TGTGCCAGCAGCTCCGGGACAGTCAATGAAAAACTGTTTTTT; CDR3aa: CASSSGTVNEKLFF
d_gene: -; abundance: -; v_gene: TRBV29-1; j_gene: TRBJ1-4; CDR3nt: TGCAGCGTTGGGTGGGGAGAAAAACTGTTTTTT; CDR3aa: CSVGWGEKLFF
d_gene: TRBD2; abundance: -; v_gene: TRBV20-1; j_gene: TRBJ2-6; CDR3nt: TGCAGTGCTAGAGATAAGAGGGCGGGAGGGCCAAACTCTGGGGCCAACGTCCTGACTTTC; CDR3aa: CSARDKRAGGPNSGANVLTF
d_gene: TRBD2; abundance: many; v_gene: TRBV28; j_gene: TRBJ2-1; CDR3nt: TGTGCCAGCAGTCGGGGAGGGCCTATCGTTGTGCAGTTCTTC; CDR3aa: CASSRGGPIVVQFF
d_gene: -; abundance: many; v_gene: TRBV7-9; j_gene: TRBJ2-3; CDR3nt: TGTGCCAGCAGCCCACCGGGGGCTGGCACAGATACGCAGTATTTT; CDR3aa: CASSPPGAGTDTQYF
d_gene: TRBD1; abundance: -; v_gene: TRBV5-6; j_gene: TRBJ1-1; CDR3nt: TGTGCCAGCAGCTTGGACAGGGGGCGATCGATATGGACTGAAGCTTTCTTT; CDR3aa: CASSLDRGRSIWTEAFF
d_gene: -; abundance: many; v_gene: TRBV30; j_gene: TRBJ1-2; CDR3nt: TGTGCCTGGAACTCAGAGTTCGACAGCCACTATGGCTACACCTTC; CDR3aa: CAWNSEFDSHYGYTF
d_gene: -; abundance: few; v_gene: TRBV28; j_gene: TRBJ1-3; CDR3nt: TGTGCCAGCAGCTACGGGACTGCTGGAAACACCATATATTTT; CDR3aa: CASSYGTAGNTIYF
d_gene: TRBD2; abundance: many; v_gene: TRBV10-3; j_gene: TRBJ2-7; CDR3nt: TGTGCCATCAGTGGGGGGAGCGGGAACCCCTACGAGCAGTACTTC; CDR3aa: CAISGGSGNPYEQYF
d_gene: -; abundance: many; v_gene: TRBV7-6; j_gene: TRBJ1-1; CDR3nt: TGTGCCAGCAGCTTGGGGGAGGGGTTAGGGGGGATCGCGGCTTTCTTT; CDR3aa: CASSLGEGLGGIAAFF
d_gene: TRBD1; abundance: -; v_gene: TRBV19; j_gene: TRBJ2-4; CDR3nt: TGTGCCAGTAGTATGACTTGGACAGGGAGGAACATTCAGTACTTC; CDR3aa: CASSMTWTGRNIQYF
d_gene: TRBD1; abundance: many; v_gene: TRBV12-3/TRBV12-4; j_gene: TRBJ2-4; CDR3nt: TGTGCCAGCAGACCTATGACAGGGCCCAAAAACATTCAGTACTTC; CDR3aa: CASRPMTGPKNIQYF
d_gene: -; abundance: -; v_gene: TRBV28; j_gene: TRBJ2-5; CDR3nt: TGTGCCAGCACCCTAGGCAGGGTTGAGACCCAGTACTTC; CDR3aa: CASTLGRVETQYF
d_gene: TRBD1; abundance: few; v_gene: TRBV7-3; j_gene: TRBJ1-6; CDR3nt: TGTGCCAGCAGCTTAGGACAGGGGACGGGTTCACCCCTCCACTTT; CDR3aa: CASSLGQGTGSPLHF
d_gene: TRBD1; abundance: many; v_gene: TRBV20-1; j_gene: TRBJ2-1; CDR3nt: TGCAGTACCTATTCGGGACAGGGATACAATGAGCAGTTCTTC; CDR3aa: CSTYSGQGYNEQFF
d_gene: -; abundance: -; v_gene: TRBV9; j_gene: TRBJ2-7; CDR3nt: TGTGCCAGCAGCGTAGGGGATCGTACCTCCTACGAGCAGTACTTC; CDR3aa: CASSVGDRTSYEQYF
d_gene: TRBD2; abundance: many; v_gene: TRBV7-3; j_gene: TRBJ2-7; CDR3nt: TGTGCCAGCAGCTCCGGAGCGGGAGGGGGCCACGAGCAGTACTTC; CDR3aa: CASSSGAGGGHEQYF
d_gene: TRBD1; abundance: many; v_gene: TRBV6-1; j_gene: TRBJ2-2; CDR3nt: TGTGCCAGCACAATCGGGACAGGGAACACCGGGGAGCTGTTTTTT; CDR3aa: CASTIGTGNTGELFF